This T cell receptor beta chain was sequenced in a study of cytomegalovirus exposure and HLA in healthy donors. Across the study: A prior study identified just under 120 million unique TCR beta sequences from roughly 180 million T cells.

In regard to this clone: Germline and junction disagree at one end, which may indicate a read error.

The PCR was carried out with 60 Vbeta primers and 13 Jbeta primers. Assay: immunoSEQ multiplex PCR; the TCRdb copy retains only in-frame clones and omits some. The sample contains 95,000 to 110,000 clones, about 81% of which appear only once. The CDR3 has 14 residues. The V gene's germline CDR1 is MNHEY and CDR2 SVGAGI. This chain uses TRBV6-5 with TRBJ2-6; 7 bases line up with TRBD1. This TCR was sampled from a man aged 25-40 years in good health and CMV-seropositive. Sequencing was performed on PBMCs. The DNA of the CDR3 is TGTGCCAGCAGTTACTCAGAGGGGGCCAACGGCCTGACTTTC. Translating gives CASSYSEGANGLTF.